The 30 T cell receptor beta chains listed next were all sequenced from one sample in a study of OX40 agonist ivuxolimab in advanced cancers. Using immunoSEQ multiplex PCR, the repertoire was profiled, and TCRdb retains in-frame clones only, with some absent. This table has some 40,000 clones, 91% appearing once. Sequences were derived from CD4+ or CD8+ T cells sorted from blood, sampled in a trial of the OX40 agonist ivuxolimab. These TCRs come from an adult with an advanced solid tumor such as melanoma, head and neck, liver or kidney cancer.

The rearrangement uses TRBV4-1 and TRBJ1-1; D is possibly TRBD1 (6 bases). The ends were cut back, 2 bases at V and 4 bases at J, with 14 bases in the middle. Germline loops: CDR1 MGHRA, CDR2 YSYEKL. There are 15 residues in the CDR3. In nucleotides, the CDR3 is TGCGCCAGCAGCCAACCAGACAGGTTGTCCACTGAAGCTTTCTTT. It yields the protein CASSQPDRLSTEAFF.

The chain links TRBV28 to TRBJ2-1; D is undetermined. In germline, CDR1 is MDHEN, CDR2 SYDVKM. CDR3 length: 15 amino acids. Trimming removed 6 bases at V and 0 bases at J, with 12 bases between. The CDR3 region has the DNA TGTGCCAGCAGCCCATTAGAAATCTCCTACAATGAGCAGTTCTTC. As protein: CASSPLEISYNEQFF.

J is TRBJ2-2 and V is TRBV9; a possible D gene is TRBD2 (5 bases). V shed 4 bases and J shed 1 base, with 5 bases lying between them. Per germline, CDR1 SGDLS and CDR2 YYNGEE. The CDR3 is 13 amino acids. The DNA for the CDR3 is TGTGCCAGCAGCCGGGGGAACACCGGGGAGCTGTTTTTT. Protein: CASSRGNTGELFF.

V and J are TRBV14 and TRBJ2-3; D might be TRBD1 (5 bases). This CDR3 contains 16 residues. Between the trimmed V and J ends, which lost 0 bases and 2 bases, there was a span of 12 bases. Germline CDR1 is SGHDN and CDR2 is FVKESK. Here the CDR3 reads CASSQDAGFPTDTQYF. CDR3 nucleotide sequence: TGTGCCAGCAGCCAAGATGCAGGGTTTCCCACAGATACGCAGTATTTT.

The chain has TRBV6-6 and TRBJ2-1, with D hard to call. Deletions cut 0 bases from V and 8 bases from J, with 2 bases between. Germline V gene lookup returns CDR1 MNHNY and CDR2 SVGAGI (reference sequence). The CDR3 covers 11 residues. This CDR3 is CASSYSDEQFF. The CDR3 DNA follows: TGTGCCAGCAGTTACTCGGATGAGCAGTTCTTC.

The chain is built from TRBV13 and TRBJ1-1, with D uncertain. The V and J ends lost 0 bases and 3 bases respectively, with 14 bases between them. Germline CDR1 reads PRHDT; CDR2 reads FYEKMQ (reference sequence). The CDR3 runs 16 residues. The DNA of the CDR3 is TGTGCCAGCAGCTTAGGCCTCGCCATCGGGGACACTGAAGCTTTCTTT. Translation gives CASSLGLAIGDTEAFF.

This clone has a single count. The V gene is TRBV27, the J gene TRBJ2-7; D not resolved. Germline assignment: CDR1 MNHEY and CDR2 SMNVEV (reference sequence). This CDR3 spans 12 amino acids. Trimming removed 6 bases from V and 4 bases from J, with 10 bases in between. The CDR3 spells CASSHTPYEQYF. The CDR3 DNA reads as TGTGCCAGCAGCCACACACCTTACGAGCAGTACTTC.

A remark on this clone: Other DNA sequences within the sample encode an identical CDR3. The chain uses TRBV6-5 and TRBJ1-1, with D perhaps TRBD1 (5 bases). Deletions cut 0 bases from V and 4 bases from J, with 6 bases between. The CDR3 is made up of 13 amino acids. The germline CDR1 and CDR2 sequences are MNHEY and SVGAGI. In DNA form, the CDR3 reads TGTGCCAGCAGTTACTCGGGGGGCACTGAAGCTTTCTTT. Amino acid sequence: CASSYSGGTEAFF.

This clone was found once. This chain links TRBV27 with TRBJ2-1; 8 bases fit TRBD2. V was pared by 5 bases and J by 2 bases, with 8 bases of the junction left unmatched. The CDR3 runs to 16 residues. The germline gives CDR1 MNHEY, CDR2 SMNVEV (reference sequence). As DNA, the CDR3 is TGTGCCAGCAGTCGGGAAAGCGGGAGTCCCTACAATGAGCAGTTCTTC. It is translated as CASSRESGSPYNEQFF.

V is TRBV27 and J is TRBJ2-2; TRBD2 matches 7 bases. Germline-derived CDR1 and CDR2 are MNHEY and SMNVEV (reference sequence). V dropped 3 bases and J dropped 7; count of bases not matched to a gene: 8. The CDR3 spans 15 residues. The CDR3 bases are TGTGCCAGCAGTTTTTGGCGGGAGAAGGGCGGGGAGCTGTTTTTT. It yields the protein CASSFWREKGGELFF.

The chain is built from TRBV5-6 and TRBJ2-7; D unresolved. The germline CDR1 and CDR2 sequences are SGHDT and YYEEEE. V lost 4 bases to trimming and J lost 5 bases, with 7 bases between them. The CDR3 covers 11 residues. The CDR3 DNA sequence: TGTGCCAGCAGCCATACTAACGAGCAGTACTTC. This encodes CASSHTNEQYF.

The chain joins TRBV5-8 to TRBJ1-4; D unresolved. The CDR3 is 12 amino acids. The germline V gene has CDR1 SGHTS and CDR2 YDEGEE. Trimming removed 10 bases at V and 5 bases at J, with 12 bases between. The CDR3 DNA reads TGTGCCCCCAAGAGACTAAATGAAAAACTGTTTTTT. This translates into CAPKRLNEKLFF.

The genes are TRBV27 and TRBJ2-2; no definite D call. CDR3 length: 11 residues. V lost 0 bases, J lost 7 bases, and 0 bases lay in between. CDR1 is MNHEY, CDR2 SMNVEV, per germline (reference sequence). The CDR3 DNA sequence: TGTGCCAGCAGTTTATCCGGGGAGCTGTTTTTT. Amino acids: CASSLSGELFF.

This rearrangement joins TRBV28 to TRBJ1-1; 8 bases are a match to TRBD1. With 5 bases clipped from V and 1 base from J, the junction kept 6 bases outside the gene matches. Germline CDR1 and CDR2: MDHEN and SYDVKM. The CDR3 runs to 15 residues. In DNA, the CDR3 is TGTGCCAGCAGTGCCGACAGGGGTCCGAACACTGAAGCTTTCTTT. Its translation is CASSADRGPNTEAFF.

This sequence joins TRBV4-1 and TRBJ1-1; 7 bases line up with TRBD1. Trimming cost V 2 bases and J 6 bases; bases outside gene matches: 9. From germline, CDR1 is MGHRA and CDR2 YSYEKL. This CDR3 region has 15 residues. This CDR3 reads CASSQQPGGAAEAFF. As DNA, the CDR3 is TGCGCCAGCAGCCAACAACCAGGGGGGGCGGCTGAAGCTTTCTTT.

This chain links TRBV7-6 with TRBJ2-1; 9 positions agree with TRBD1. The length of the CDR3 is 14 residues. Germline CDR1 reads SGHVS; CDR2 reads FNYEAQ. J gave up 7 bases and V 5 bases, and 6 bases lay outside the gene matches. In DNA form, the CDR3 reads TGTGCCAGCAGCCTACAGGGGGCAGGAAATGAGCAGTTCTTC. Translated: CASSLQGAGNEQFF.

V gene TRBV11-2 combines with J gene TRBJ2-7; 9 positions agree with TRBD1. V trimming: 3 bases; J trimming: 6 bases; junction bases outside the gene matches: 3. The CDR3 contains 13 residues. CDR1 is SGHAT and CDR2 is FQNNGV in the germline V gene. CDR3 loop: CASSLGQGPEQYF. DNA of the CDR3: TGTGCCAGCAGCTTGGGACAGGGCCCCGAGCAGTACTTC.

Here the CDR3 reads CSVEVLTSGYSSYNEQFF. In DNA, the CDR3 is TGCAGCGTTGAAGTCCTTACTAGCGGATACAGCTCCTACAATGAGCAGTTCTTC. The chain employs TRBV29-1 and TRBJ2-1; the match to TRBD2 covers 8 bases. Germline V lookup: CDR1 SQVTM, CDR2 ANQGSEA. This CDR3 spans 18 amino acids. J gave up 0 bases and V 1 base, and 11 bases lay outside the gene matches.

The chain is built from TRBV4-2 and TRBJ2-3; D gene ambiguous. V shed 0 bases and J shed 0 bases, with 10 bases lying between them. This CDR3 comprises 16 residues. Germline loops: CDR1 LGHNA, CDR2 YNFKEQ. CDR3 loop: CASSQELTRSTDTQYF. CDR3 bases: TGTGCCAGCAGCCAAGAACTAACAAGGAGCACAGATACGCAGTATTTT.

This chain links TRBV6-5 with TRBJ1-3, with D possibly TRBD1 on 5 matching bases. The CDR3 is 15 residues long. From germline, CDR1 is MNHEY and CDR2 SVGAGI. V dropped 0 bases and J dropped 0 bases, with 6 bases sitting between them. This CDR3 is CASSYSGGSGNTIYF. The CDR3 nucleotides read TGTGCCAGCAGTTACTCGGGGGGCTCTGGAAACACCATATATTTT.

J is TRBJ1-2 and V is TRBV7-9, with D maybe TRBD1 (5 bases). Germline values: CDR1 SEHNR, CDR2 FQNEAQ (reference sequence). The CDR3 is 14 residues long. The V gene lost 4 bases and the J gene lost 5 bases, with 14 bases spanning the gap. The CDR3 reads CASSSDGRGYGYTF. As DNA, the CDR3 is TGTGCCAGCAGCTCAGACGGACGGGGGTATGGCTACACCTTC.

The chain couples TRBV6-5 to TRBJ1-1; D is unresolved. The length of the CDR3 is 13 residues. Trimming took 0 bases from V and 2 from J, leaving 4 bases between them. Germline V CDR1 and CDR2: MNHEY, SVGAGI. The CDR3 DNA follows: TGTGCCAGCAGTTACTCAGATAACACTGAAGCTTTCTTT. This translates into CASSYSDNTEAFF.

The CDR3 protein is CASSLAPSTNEKLFF. CDR3 DNA: TGTGCCAGCAGCTTAGCGCCTTCAACTAATGAAAAACTGTTTTTT. This sequence joins TRBV7-9 and TRBJ1-4, with D unclear. The CDR3 extends over 15 amino acids. Germline loops: CDR1 SEHNR, CDR2 FQNEAQ (reference sequence). V was pared by 0 bases and J by 0 bases, with 5 bases between.

The genes are TRBV28 and TRBJ2-7; TRBD1 matches 9 bases. The germline V gene encodes CDR1 MDHEN and CDR2 SYDVKM. CDR3 length: 14 residues. The V gene end was trimmed by 4 bases and the J gene end by 6 bases; junction bases not matched to a gene: 7. The chain's CDR3 is CASSSTGGRAEQYF. The CDR3 bases are TGTGCCAGCAGTTCTACAGGGGGCCGGGCCGAGCAGTACTTC.

The rearrangement uses TRBV9 and TRBJ2-3; 8 nucleotides match TRBD2. This CDR3 spans 16 amino acids. After removal of 4 bases from V and 0 bases from J, the junction contained 7 bases not matched to a gene. Germline values: CDR1 SGDLS, CDR2 YYNGEE. CDR3 loop: CASSPWTSTSTDTQYF. The DNA for the CDR3 is TGTGCCAGCAGCCCATGGACTAGCACTAGCACAGATACGCAGTATTTT.

This clone showed up just once. The chain couples TRBV6-1 to TRBJ2-3; D is uncertain. This CDR3 spans 16 amino acids. The V gene lost 2 bases and the J gene lost 2 bases, with 14 bases spanning the gap. Germline assignment: CDR1 MNHNS and CDR2 SASEGT. CDR3 sequence reads: CASSEFAGVATDTQYF. The DNA for the CDR3 is TGTGCCAGCAGTGAATTTGCTGGAGTTGCCACAGATACGCAGTATTTT.

The rearrangement joins TRBV18 to TRBJ2-3; D remains unclear. Germline assignment: CDR1 KGHSH and CDR2 LQKENI. This CDR3 contains 14 residues. V was cut by 6 bases and J by 2 bases, with 12 bases left in between. For the CDR3, the DNA is TGTGCCAGCTCCTCCGGCCTGTCCACAGATACGCAGTATTTT. Protein: CASSSGLSTDTQYF.

V and J are TRBV14 and TRBJ2-2; D call uncertain. The germline V gene encodes CDR1 SGHDN and CDR2 FVKESK. This CDR3 region has 16 residues. V was trimmed by 0 bases and J by 4 bases, leaving 12 bases between them. CDR3 region: CASSQDLASPTGELFF. The CDR3 DNA reads as TGTGCCAGCAGCCAAGATTTAGCCAGTCCCACCGGGGAGCTGTTTTTT.

The chain recombines TRBV7-9 with TRBJ2-5; weak D call: TRBD2 (6 bases). The CDR3 length is 13 residues. Deletions cut 5 bases from V and 5 bases from J, with 12 bases between. From germline, CDR1 is SEHNR and CDR2 FQNEAQ (reference sequence). The CDR3 sequence is CASSHPGGETQYF. Here the CDR3 DNA reads TGTGCCAGCAGCCATCCTGGGGGGGAGACCCAGTACTTC. Combining the CDR3 with reference TRBV7-9 and TRBJ2-5 gives the whole variable domain DTGVSQNPRHKITKRGQNVTFRCDPISEHNRLYWYRQTLGQGPEFLTYFQNEAQLEKSRLLSDRFSAERPKGSFSTLEIQRTEQGDSAMYLCASSHPGGETQYFGPGTRLLVL.

This clone came up once. This chain uses TRBV4-3 with TRBJ1-2; D unclear. The CDR3 has 14 residues. Per the germline V gene, CDR1 is LGHNA and CDR2 is YSLEER. Deletions cut 1 base from V and 4 bases from J, with 10 bases between. CDR3 bases: TGCGCCAGCAGCCAAGGGTCCCACCCCTATGGCTACACCTTC. It encodes CASSQGSHPYGYTF.